Below, 18 T cell receptor beta chains from the same sample are listed, as sequenced in a study of T-cell reconstitution after alpha-beta-depleted transplantation in children. TCRbeta library construction was performed incorporating unique molecular identifiers. Each CDR3 protein gets one entry after TCRdb re-called the PCR reads with MiXCR. There are about 1,000,000 distinct CDR3 sequences in the sample; about 29% occur only once, and roughly 30% lies in the top ten. The source was PBMCs, mostly from graft donor cells, collected 360 days after TCRalphabeta/CD19-depleted stem cell transplant. These receptors were obtained from a boy under two years old who had a stem cell transplant for SCID, so the T cells may come from the graft donor.

This clonotype was observed a handful of times. The chain uses TRBV20-1 and TRBJ2-4; D is unresolved. Trimming pared 5 bases from V and 0 bases from J, leaving 14 bases between. Germline CDR1 DFQATT, CDR2 SNEGSKA (reference sequence). The CDR3 contains 15 residues. The CDR3 protein is CSALGSSLAKNIQYF. As DNA, the CDR3 is TGCAGTGCTTTGGGCTCATCCCTAGCCAAAAACATTCAGTACTTC.

This clonotype was seen a few times. This CDR3 reads CAISRGGGIYEQYF. The DNA of the CDR3 is TGTGCCATCAGCCGAGGGGGGGGAATTTACGAGCAGTACTTC. This chain uses TRBV10-3 with TRBJ2-7; possible D gene TRBD2, 7 bases. Germline V CDR1 and CDR2: ENHRY, SYGVKD. This CDR3 is 14 amino acids long. Trimming cost V 6 bases and J 4 bases, with 16 bases left between them.

Ten or more counts support this clonotype. This chain joins TRBV4-1 and TRBJ1-5; no reliable D call. V was shortened by 3 bases and J by 0 bases, with 9 bases between the two germline ends. The CDR3 runs 15 residues. Per germline, CDR1 MGHRA and CDR2 YSYEKL. The CDR3 bases are TGCGCCAGCAGCCAGGACGGTGATAGCAATCAGCCCCAGCATTTT. It is translated as CASSQDGDSNQPQHF.

This chain links TRBV7-3 with TRBJ2-3; 11 bases are a match to TRBD2. This CDR3 contains 14 residues. Losses at the gene ends were 5 bases for V and 6 bases for J; bases not matched to a gene: 4. Germline loops: CDR1 SGHTA, CDR2 FQGTGA. Here the CDR3 DNA reads TGTGCCAGCAGCGTAGCGGGGGGGCTGGATACGCAGTATTTT. Protein sequence: CASSVAGGLDTQYF.

This clonotype was recorded a few times. The chain couples TRBV5-1 to TRBJ2-3; D unclear. Germline assignment: CDR1 SGHRS and CDR2 YFSETQ. The CDR3 sequence is 16 residues long. The V end was cut by 4 bases, the J end by 0 bases, with 15 bases between. The CDR3: CASSPRTVPSTDTQYF. CDR3 nucleotides: TGCGCCAGCAGCCCCAGGACGGTACCTAGCACAGATACGCAGTATTTT.

V is TRBV12-3 or TRBV12-4 and J is TRBJ2-5, with 7 bases lining up with TRBD2. With 5 bases clipped from V and 1 base from J, the junction kept 7 bases outside the gene matches. CDR3 size: 15 residues. DNA of the CDR3: TGTGCCAGCAGTCCCCTGCGGGGGACCCAAGAGACCCAGTACTTC. It codes for CASSPLRGTQETQYF.

The V call is TRBV12-3 or TRBV12-4, the J call TRBJ2-1, with 10 bases matching TRBD1. The CDR3 sequence is 16 residues long. Trimming removed 6 bases from V and 6 bases from J; junction bases left unmatched: 11. CDR3 nucleotides: TGTGCCAGCAGCACCTCCTTGGGACAGGGGACCAATGAGCAGTTCTTC. The encoded protein is CASSTSLGQGTNEQFF.

V usage is TRBV5-1 and J usage is TRBJ2-1; 7 positions agree with TRBD2. V lost 1 base, J lost 9 bases, and 13 bases stayed unmatched. The CDR3 is made up of 16 amino acids. Germline V CDR1 and CDR2: SGHRS, YFSETQ. The chain's CDR3 is CASSLTTGGSRGEQFF. DNA for the CDR3: TGCGCCAGCAGCTTGACTACGGGGGGATCTAGGGGTGAGCAGTTCTTC.

This clonotype came up many times. The genes are TRBV9 and TRBJ2-1; 13 nucleotides agree with TRBD2. Germline assignment: CDR1 SGDLS and CDR2 YYNGEE. The CDR3 consists of 16 residues. Trimming took 4 bases from V and 4 from J; bases not matched to a gene: 5. CDR3 DNA sequence: TGTGCCAGCAGCCCCCAGACTAGCGGGGGGTACAATGAGCAGTTCTTC. This codes for CASSPQTSGGYNEQFF.

The table lists this clonotype with a few counts. This chain uses TRBV12-3 or TRBV12-4 with TRBJ2-1; 7 bases map to TRBD2. The CDR3 is made up of 15 amino acids. V trimming: 3 bases; J trimming: 8 bases; junction bases outside the gene matches: 10. The CDR3 here is CASSFGGGPGDEQFF. CDR3 bases: TGTGCCAGCAGTTTTGGGGGGGGACCGGGCGATGAGCAGTTCTTC.

The chain uses TRBV5-1 and TRBJ1-4; 7 nucleotides align to TRBD1. Trimming took 5 bases from V and 8 from J; bases not matched to a gene: 9. Germline V gene lookup returns CDR1 SGHRS and CDR2 YFSETQ. This CDR3 is built from 14 residues. As DNA, the CDR3 is TGCGCCAGCAGTCGTCAGGGGGAGTGGGAAAAACTGTTTTTT. It translates to CASSRQGEWEKLFF.

The rearrangement joins TRBV3-1 to TRBJ2-2; D gene ambiguous. V lost 1 base to trimming and J lost 1 base, with 22 bases between them. The CDR3 is 20 amino acids. The germline gives CDR1 LGHDT, CDR2 YNNKEL (reference sequence). DNA for the CDR3: TGTGCCAGCAGCCAAGCCCACGGATTGAAAATGAGGCGGAACACCGGGGAGCTGTTTTTT. Its translation is CASSQAHGLKMRRNTGELFF.

The rearrangement links TRBV13 to TRBJ1-1; 9 bases agree with TRBD1. With 5 bases clipped from V and 11 bases from J, the junction kept 9 bases outside the gene matches. The length of the CDR3 is 13 residues. The germline V gene encodes CDR1 PRHDT and CDR2 FYEKMQ (reference sequence). CDR3 nucleotides: TGTGCCAGCAGCAGAACAGGGGGCGTCTTGGCTTTCTTT. Translating gives CASSRTGGVLAFF. Combining the CDR3 with reference TRBV13 and TRBJ1-1 gives the whole variable domain AAGVIQSPRHLIKEKRETATLKCYPIPRHDTVYWYQQGPGQDPQFLISFYEKMQSDKGSIPDRFSAQQFSDYHSELNMSSLELGDSALYFCASSRTGGVLAFFGQGTRLTVV.

The chain couples TRBV6-1 to TRBJ2-3; unclear D gene. Germline-derived CDR1 and CDR2 are MNHNS and SASEGT. V lost 5 bases to trimming and J lost 8 bases, with 14 bases between them. The CDR3 runs to 13 residues. This CDR3 reads CASSPHSTGTQYF. DNA of the CDR3: TGTGCCAGCAGTCCCCACAGCACCGGTACGCAGTATTTT.

Concerning this clonotype: A much bigger clone sits one base away, suggesting this may be a read error. The rearrangement uses TRBV20-1 and TRBJ2-3; D possibly uses TRBD1 or TRBD2 (5 bases each). This CDR3 comprises 12 residues. Trimming stripped 3 bases from V and 2 bases from J, with 6 bases between. Germline loops: CDR1 DFQATT, CDR2 SNEGSKA (reference sequence). CDR3 DNA sequence: TGCAGTGCTAGCGGGACCACAGATACGCAGTATTTT. Its protein is CSASGTTDTQYF.

J is TRBJ2-7 and V is TRBV11-2; 10 bases line up with TRBD2. CDR3 length equals 18 residues. From germline, CDR1 is SGHAT and CDR2 FQNNGV. Trimming at V came to 1 base and at J to 2 bases, leaving 11 bases not matched to a gene. The CDR3 bases are TGTGCCAGCAGCTTAGTAGAGCGGGGGGGCTCTTGGACCTACGAGCAGTACTTC. It is translated as CASSLVERGGSWTYEQYF.

Regarding this clonotype: At one end the junction does not follow the germline gene, possibly because of a read error. The chain joins TRBV6-4 to TRBJ2-1, with 9 bases aligning to TRBD1. The CDR3 runs to 18 residues. The V gene's germline CDR1 is MRHNA and CDR2 SNTAGT. Written as DNA, the CDR3 is TGTACCAGCAGTCCTACCAATCCGGGACAGGGTACCGGCAATGAGCAGTTCTTC. As protein: CTSSPTNPGQGTGNEQFF.

This clonotype has just a few counts. The chain couples TRBV5-1 to TRBJ1-2; 10 bases line up with TRBD1. The ends lost 0 bases at V and 5 bases at J; junction bases unmatched: 4. Germline V CDR1 and CDR2: SGHRS, YFSETQ. This CDR3 spans 15 amino acids. The CDR3 region is CASSLVTGGTYGYTF. The CDR3 coding sequence is TGCGCCAGCAGCTTGGTGACAGGGGGCACGTATGGCTACACCTTC. Full variable domain (missing parts from reference TRBV5-1 and TRBJ1-2): KAGVTQTPRYLIKTRGQQVTLSCSPISGHRSVSWYQQTPGQGLQFLFEYFSETQRNKGNFPGRFSGRQFSNSRSEMNVSTLELGDSALYLCASSLVTGGTYGYTFGSGTRLTVV.